The source of this T cell receptor (beta chain) is a study of tumor and adjacent non-tumor tissue in lung cancer. The library came from three nested PCR rounds adapted from ARM-PCR protocols. MiXCR, applied by TCRdb to the multiplex PCR reads, yields one record per CDR3 protein. The sample shows about 80,000 distinct CDR3 sequences, approximately 68% of them seen only once. The template was RNA from unsorted bulk tissue. Germline lookup yields CDR1 MNHNS and CDR2 SASEGT. The CDR3 loop spans 13 amino acids. On this clonotype itself: The junction differs from germline at one of its ends, possibly a read error.

This sequence joins TRBV6-1 and TRBJ1-6; D gene uncertain. Sample: lung tumor tissue. The clonotype originates from a woman aged 70-85 years with non-small cell lung cancer. The CDR3 coding sequence is TGTGTCAGCAGTGAAGCACCGAATTCACCCCTCCACTTT. Translating gives CVSSEAPNSPLHF.